This record concerns one T cell receptor (beta chain) sequence. What it binds is not known. This sample is drawn from a study of beta chain features in type 1 diabetes. The wider study: Patients looked much like healthy donors when it came to age, gender and cell yields.

The CDR3 runs 21 residues. Looked up from germline, CDR1 is MDHEN and CDR2 is SYDVKM. The trim removed 6 bases at V and 3 bases at J, leaving 29 bases unmatched. The whole isolated RNA underwent reverse transcription, so sequencing captured expressed TCRB transcripts. The protocol was immunoSEQ multiplex PCR, while the TCRdb copy is restricted to in-frame clones and leaves out a portion. This table holds around 400,000 clones, roughly an eighth found once. Findings and limits, study-wide: Moderately but significantly shorter TCRB CDR3s were found in Type 1 diabetes patients in all four CD4+ subsets.

This clonotype originated in a man aged 18 to 30 in good health. The sample comprised naive CD4+ T cells from blood. The chain uses TRBV28 and TRBJ2-7; 7 positions agree with TRBD1. Here the CDR3 reads CASRGLGTAKVMEGIGYEQYF. The CDR3 DNA reads TGTGCCAGCAGAGGGTTAGGGACAGCTAAAGTGATGGAAGGAATAGGCTACGAGCAGTACTTC.